This TCR beta chain is from a study of OX40 agonist ivuxolimab in advanced cancers. Notes on the study in general: Some nonresponders also had low normalized T-cell clonal expansion. Clonal expansion was seen in CD4+ and CD8+ blood T cells by week 6 at 0.1 to 3.0 mg/kg.

Sequencing used immunoSEQ multiplex PCR; TCRdb keeps in-frame clones, though not all of them. The sample gives fewer than 75,000 clones, roughly 87% of which show up once; approximately 2.8% is in the top ten. This CDR3 has 17 amino acids. The germline V gene has CDR1 LGHNA and CDR2 YNFKEQ. V dropped 5 bases and J dropped 2; count of bases not matched to a gene: 5. A word on this clone: Its antigen is still unknown.

The rearrangement uses TRBV4-2 and TRBJ2-6; 11 nucleotides align to TRBD2. The sequencing used CD4+ or CD8+ T cells sorted from blood, collected in a trial of the OX40 agonist ivuxolimab. This TCR was recovered from an adult with an advanced solid tumor such as melanoma, head and neck, liver or kidney cancer. The CDR3 DNA reads as TGTGCCAGCAGCTTACTAGCGGGAGACCCTGGGGCCAACGTCCTGACTTTC. It yields the protein CASSLLAGDPGANVLTF.